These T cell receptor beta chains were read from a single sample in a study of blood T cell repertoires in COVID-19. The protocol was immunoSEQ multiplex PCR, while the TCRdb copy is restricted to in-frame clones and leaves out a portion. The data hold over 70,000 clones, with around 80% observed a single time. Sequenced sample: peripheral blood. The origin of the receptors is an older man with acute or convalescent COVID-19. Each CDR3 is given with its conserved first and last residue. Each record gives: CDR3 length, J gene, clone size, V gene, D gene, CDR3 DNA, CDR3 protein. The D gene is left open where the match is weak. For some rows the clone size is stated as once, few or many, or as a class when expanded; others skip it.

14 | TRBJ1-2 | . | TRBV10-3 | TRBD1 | TGTGCCATCAGTGAGTCAGGGACAGGGAATGGCTACACCTTC | CAISESGTGNGYTF
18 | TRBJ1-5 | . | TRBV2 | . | TGTGCCTCTACCGAGGGACTCGCCTACGGGTCTAGCAATCAGCCCCAGCATTTT | CASTEGLAYGSSNQPQHF
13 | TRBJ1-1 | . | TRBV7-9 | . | TGTGCCAGCAGCTTGATTGGGACTGTTGAAGCTTTCTTT | CASSLIGTVEAFF
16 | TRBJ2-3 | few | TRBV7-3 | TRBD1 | TGTGCCAGCAGCTTAAAAGGGACAGGGGACACAGATACGCAGTATTTT | CASSLKGTGDTDTQYF
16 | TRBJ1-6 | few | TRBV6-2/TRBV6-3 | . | TGTGCCAGCAGCCCTAGGAACAGGGACGGGAATTCACCCCTCCACTTT | CASSPRNRDGNSPLHF
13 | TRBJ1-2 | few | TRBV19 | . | TGTGCCAGTAGTAAGATGCCTAATTATGGCTACACCTTC | CASSKMPNYGYTF
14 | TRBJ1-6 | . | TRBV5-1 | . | TGCGCCAGCAGCTTGGACCGAGGGTCTTCACCCCTCCACTTT | CASSLDRGSSPLHF
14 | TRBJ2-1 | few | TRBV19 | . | TGTGCCAGTAGTGCCAGTCAGAATTACAATGAGCAGTTCTTC | CASSASQNYNEQFF
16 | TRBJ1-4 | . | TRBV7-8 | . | TGTGCCAGCAGCTTAGCGGGGGGGAGCCGGGGTGAAAAACTGTTTTTT | CASSLAGGSRGEKLFF
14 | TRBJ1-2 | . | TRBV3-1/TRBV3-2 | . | TGTGCCAGCAGCCAAGATAATCGCGGCTATGGCTACGCCTTC | CASSQDNRGYGYAF
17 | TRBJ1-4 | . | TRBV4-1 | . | TGCGCCAGCAGCCAATACTGGGGGGGAAGTACTAATGAAAAACTGTTTTTT | CASSQYWGGSTNEKLFF
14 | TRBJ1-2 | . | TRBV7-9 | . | TGTGCCAGCAGCCCCAGCGGGGGCTTCTATGGCTACACCTTC | CASSPSGGFYGYTF
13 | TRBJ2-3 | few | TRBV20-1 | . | TGCAGTGCTAGTCCCAGACTATTAGATACGCAGTATTTT | CSASPRLLDTQYF
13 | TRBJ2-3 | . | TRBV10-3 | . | TGTGCCATCGGCCCGGGGAATACAGATACGCAGTATTTT | CAIGPGNTDTQYF
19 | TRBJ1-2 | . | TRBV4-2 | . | TGTGCCAGCAGCCAAGAAGATTTTTACAGGGAAGATCATAACTATGGCTACACCTTC | CASSQEDFYREDHNYGYTF
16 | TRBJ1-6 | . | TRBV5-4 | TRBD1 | TGTGCCAGCAGCAAAGGACAGGAGGACTATAATTCACCCCTCCACTTT | CASSKGQEDYNSPLHF
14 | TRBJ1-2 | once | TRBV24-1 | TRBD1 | TGTGCCACCAGTGACCCCGGACAGGGGAATGGCTACACCTTC | CATSDPGQGNGYTF
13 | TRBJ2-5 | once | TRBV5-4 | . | TGTGCCAGCAGCTTCCAGAACCAAGAGACCCAGTACTTC | CASSFQNQETQYF
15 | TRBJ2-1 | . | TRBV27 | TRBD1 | TGTGCCAGCAGTCCCCGGGGACAGGGGAACAATGAGCAGTTCTTC | CASSPRGQGNNEQFF
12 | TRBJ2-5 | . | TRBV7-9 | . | TGTGCCAGCAGTCCGGACCAAGAGACCCAGTACTTC | CASSPDQETQYF
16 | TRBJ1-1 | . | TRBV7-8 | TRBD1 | TGTGCCAGCAGTCTCCGAACAGGGGGCGGAATGACTGAAGCTTTCTTT | CASSLRTGGGMTEAFF
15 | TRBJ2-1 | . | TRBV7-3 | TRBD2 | TGTGCCAGCAGCCCGACGGGGGGGGCCTACAATGAGCAGTTCTTC | CASSPTGGAYNEQFF
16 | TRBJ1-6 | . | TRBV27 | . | TGTGCCAGCAGTCCCCAGACAAACTCCTATAATTCACCCCTCCACTTT | CASSPQTNSYNSPLHF
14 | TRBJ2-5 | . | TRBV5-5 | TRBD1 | TGTGCCAGCAGTTATAGGACAGGGGGAGAGACCCAGTACTTC | CASSYRTGGETQYF
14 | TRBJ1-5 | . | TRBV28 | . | TGTGCCAGCAGTTCGCTACAGGGCAATCAGCCCCAGCATTTT | CASSSLQGNQPQHF
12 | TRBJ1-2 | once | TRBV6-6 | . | TGTGCCAGCAGTTACCACACCTATGGCTACACCTTC | CASSYHTYGYTF
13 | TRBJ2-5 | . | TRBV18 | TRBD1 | TGTGCCAGCTCACTACAGGGGGAGCAGACCCAGTACTTC | CASSLQGEQTQYF
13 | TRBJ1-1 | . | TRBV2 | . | TGTGCCAGCAGTCGTACGGACAGCACTGAAGCTTTCTTT | CASSRTDSTEAFF
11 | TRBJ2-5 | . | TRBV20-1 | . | TGCAGTGCTGGGCAGCCAGAGACCCAGTACTTC | CSAGQPETQYF
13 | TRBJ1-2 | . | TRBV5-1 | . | TGCGCCAGCAGGAAGGGGGAAGCTGTTGGCTACACCTTC | CASRKGEAVGYTF
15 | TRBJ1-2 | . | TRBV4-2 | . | TGTGCCAGCAGCCAAGATCAAGGACAGAACTATGGCTACACCTTC | CASSQDQGQNYGYTF
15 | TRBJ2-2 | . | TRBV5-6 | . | TGTGCCAGCACCCCTAATACAGGATTCGGCGGGGAGCTGTTTTTT | CASTPNTGFGGELFF
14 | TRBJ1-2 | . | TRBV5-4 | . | TGTGCCAGCAGCTTCCTGACAGTCCAGGATGGCTACACCTTC | CASSFLTVQDGYTF
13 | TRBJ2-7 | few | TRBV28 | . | TGTGCCAGCAGTTTGCGATCCAACTTGGAGCAGTACTTC | CASSLRSNLEQYF
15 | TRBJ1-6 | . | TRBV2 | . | TGTGCCAGCAGTGAGAGAGGGGAGGGGGGTTCACCCCTCCACTTT | CASSERGEGGSPLHF
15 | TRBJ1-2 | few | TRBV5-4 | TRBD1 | TGTGCCAGCAGCTTGGCGGCAGGACAGGTGGGAGGCTACACCTTC | CASSLAAGQVGGYTF
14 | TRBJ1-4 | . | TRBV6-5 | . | TGTGCCAGCAGTACAGGGACAACTAATGAAAAACTGTTTTTT | CASSTGTTNEKLFF
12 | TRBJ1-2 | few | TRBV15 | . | TGTGCCACCAGCCAATCGGGGTCTGGCTACACCTTC | CATSQSGSGYTF
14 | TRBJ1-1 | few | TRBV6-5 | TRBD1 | TGTGCCAGCAGAAAGACAGGGGATCACACTGAAGCTTTCTTT | CASRKTGDHTEAFF
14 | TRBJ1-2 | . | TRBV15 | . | TGTGCCACCAGCAGAGGCCGGGGATTCTATGGCTACACCTTC | CATSRGRGFYGYTF
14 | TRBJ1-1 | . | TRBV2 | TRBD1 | TGTGCCAGTATACTACAGGGGATGAACACTGAAGCTTTCTTT | CASILQGMNTEAFF
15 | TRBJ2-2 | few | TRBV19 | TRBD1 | TGTGCCAGTAGGGTGGACAGGGGATATACCGGGGAGCTGTTTTTT | CASRVDRGYTGELFF
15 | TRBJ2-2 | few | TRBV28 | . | TGTGCCAGCAGTCCCCTTCAGGAGGGGATCGGGGAGCTGTTTTTT | CASSPLQEGIGELFF
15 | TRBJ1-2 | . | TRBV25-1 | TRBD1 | TGTGCCAGCAGTGTAAGGGACAGGCGCCTGGAGGGCTACACCTTC | CASSVRDRRLEGYTF
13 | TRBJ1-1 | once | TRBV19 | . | TGTGCCAGTAGTGTAGCAGCGTACACTGAAGCTTTCTTT | CASSVAAYTEAFF
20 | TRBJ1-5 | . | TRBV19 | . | TGTGCCAGTAGTATAGCCGCCGGCCAGGGCTGGATGATGAGCAATCAGCCCCAGCATTTT | CASSIAAGQGWMMSNQPQHF